This TCR beta chain comes out of a study of cytomegalovirus exposure and HLA in healthy donors. As to this clone: What it binds is not known.

Profiled with immunoSEQ multiplex PCR; TCRdb holds only in-frame clones, not every one. The top ten hold 20% to 25% of the sample, which has 150,000 to 160,000 clones, 65% to 90% seen once. The study, taken as a whole, reports: Altogether, 150 to 200 TCR beta chains were recorded as cytomegalovirus-associated.

The source is a man younger than 30 in good health and CMV-seropositive. The sequenced material came from PBMCs.

The CDR3 here is CASSSSGTGRYGYTF. CDR3 DNA sequence: TGTGCCAGCAGCTCGTCCGGGACAGGACGCTACGGCTACACCTTC. The V gene is TRBV7-2, the J gene TRBJ1-2; 8 bases are shared with TRBD1. This CDR3 region has 15 residues. J was trimmed by 8 bases and V by 4 bases; bases with no gene match: 12. Germline CDR1 reads SGHTA; CDR2 reads FQGNSA.